A single sample gave rise to the 10 T cell receptor beta chains below, sequenced in a study of cytomegalovirus exposure and HLA in healthy donors. This PCR relied on a set of 60 Vbeta primers and 13 Jbeta primers. The assay was immunoSEQ multiplex PCR, and TCRdb's table has in-frame clones only and misses some. The table records about 130,000 clones, about 80% of them present only once. Specimen: PBMCs. The origin of the receptors is a man aged 25-45 years in good health and CMV-seronegative.

The rearrangement links TRBV4-1 to TRBJ2-7; 8 nucleotides agree with TRBD2. CDR1 MGHRA and CDR2 YSYEKL come from the germline V gene. Unmatched junction bases numbered 9, after V lost 3 bases and J lost 2 bases. The CDR3 sequence is 16 residues long. The CDR3 region is CASSQPRGASTYEQYF. CDR3 coding DNA: TGCGCCAGCAGCCAGCCGCGGGGGGCCTCGACCTACGAGCAGTACTTC.

The chain employs TRBV5-1 and TRBJ2-5, with TRBD2 as a possible D gene (5 bases). This CDR3 region has 14 residues. V was shortened by 4 bases and J by 2 bases, with 12 bases between the two germline ends. In germline, CDR1 is SGHRS, CDR2 YFSETQ. The CDR3 nucleotides are TGCGCCAGCAGCCCTCTAGCTACACAAGAGACCCAGTACTTC. Encoded protein: CASSPLATQETQYF.

The V and J genes are TRBV30 and TRBJ2-3, with D unclear. The V gene lost 2 bases and the J gene lost 2 bases, with 8 bases spanning the gap. This CDR3 contains 13 residues. CDR1 GTSNPN and CDR2 SVGIG come from the germline V gene (reference sequence). CDR3 region: CAWSPGFTDTQYF. CDR3 coding DNA: TGTGCCTGGAGTCCCGGGTTCACAGATACGCAGTATTTT.

The rearrangement joins TRBV6-6 to TRBJ2-5, with D perhaps TRBD2 (6 bases). V lost 5 bases and J 8 bases, leaving 24 bases between the germline ends. This CDR3 spans 16 amino acids. Germline CDR1 and CDR2: MNHNY and SVGAGI (reference sequence). The CDR3 nucleotides are TGTGCCAGCAGTACGGGTTCCAGCGGGCGGCGGTTTACCCAGTACTTC. Its translation: CASSTGSSGRRFTQYF.

The chain carries TRBV5-6 and TRBJ1-2; 9 bases are a match to TRBD1. CDR1 is SGHDT, CDR2 YYEEEE, per germline. With 4 bases clipped from V and 4 bases from J, the junction kept 8 bases outside the gene matches. The CDR3 loop spans 15 amino acids. The chain's CDR3 is CASSGAGQGVYGYTF. The CDR3 DNA follows: TGTGCCAGCAGCGGTGCGGGACAGGGTGTCTATGGCTACACCTTC.

There are a few counts of this clone. CDR3 coding DNA: TGTGCCAGCAGCTTAGTAGGGGCCTTCTCCGGGGAGCTGTTTTTT. Translating it yields CASSLVGAFSGELFF. The chain recombines TRBV7-8 with TRBJ2-2; TRBD1 might be the D (5 bases). Deletions cut 1 base from V and 6 bases from J, with 12 bases between. The CDR3 covers 15 residues. Germline V gene sequence: CDR1 SGHVS, CDR2 FQNEAQ.

This chain joins TRBV7-8 and TRBJ2-7; TRBD1 matches 9 bases. Germline loops: CDR1 SGHVS, CDR2 FQNEAQ. V lost 1 base, J lost 4 bases, and 2 bases stayed unmatched. The CDR3 contains 14 residues. The CDR3, as DNA: TGTGCCAGCAGCTTAGTCGACAGGGGGTACGAGCAGTACTTC. Translated, it gives CASSLVDRGYEQYF.

CDR3 nucleotides: TGCGCCAGCAACACCTCCCCGGGACAGGGCATGGGAAGCAATCAGCCCCAGCATTTT. Its translation: CASNTSPGQGMGSNQPQHF. This chain connects TRBV5-1 to TRBJ1-5; TRBD1 aligns across 9 bases. There are 19 residues in the CDR3. Germline V lookup: CDR1 SGHRS, CDR2 YFSETQ. V lost 6 bases, J lost 1 base, and 17 bases stayed unmatched. The full variable domain, rest sourced from reference TRBV5-1 and TRBJ1-5, is KAGVTQTPRYLIKTRGQQVTLSCSPISGHRSVSWYQQTPGQGLQFLFEYFSETQRNKGNFPGRFSGRQFSNSRSEMNVSTLELGDSALYLCASNTSPGQGMGSNQPQHFGDGTRLSIL.

This clone was counted only a few times. This chain joins TRBV19 and TRBJ1-1; TRBD1 aligns across 8 bases. The V gene end was trimmed by 6 bases and the J gene end by 4 bases; junction bases not matched to a gene: 4. This CDR3 has 13 amino acids. Germline V gives CDR1 LNHDA, CDR2 SQIVND (reference sequence). CDR3 sequence (DNA): TGTGCCAGTAGCCAGACAGGGGCCACTGAAGCTTTCTTT. Encoded protein: CASSQTGATEAFF.

The chain has TRBV15 and TRBJ2-5; 9 bases align to TRBD2. The CDR3 is 17 residues long. Germline trimming cut 8 bases from V and 5 bases from J; bases unmatched to any gene: 18. The germline CDR1 and CDR2 sequences are LNHNV and YYDKDF (reference sequence). In DNA form, the CDR3 reads TGTGCCACCTGCGCGACGGGCCGGCTAGCGGGATATGAGACCCAGTACTTC. It yields the protein CATCATGRLAGYETQYF.